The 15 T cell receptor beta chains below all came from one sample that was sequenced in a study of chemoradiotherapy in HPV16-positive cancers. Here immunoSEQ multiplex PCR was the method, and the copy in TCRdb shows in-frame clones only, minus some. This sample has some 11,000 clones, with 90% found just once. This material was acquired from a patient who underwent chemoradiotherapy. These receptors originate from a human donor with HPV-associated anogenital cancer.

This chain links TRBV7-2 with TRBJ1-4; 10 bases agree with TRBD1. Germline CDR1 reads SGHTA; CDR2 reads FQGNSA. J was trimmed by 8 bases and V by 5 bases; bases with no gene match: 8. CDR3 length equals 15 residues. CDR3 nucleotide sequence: TGTGCCAGCAGCAAACCCGGGACAGGGGCCGAAAAACTGTTTTTT. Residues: CASSKPGTGAEKLFF.

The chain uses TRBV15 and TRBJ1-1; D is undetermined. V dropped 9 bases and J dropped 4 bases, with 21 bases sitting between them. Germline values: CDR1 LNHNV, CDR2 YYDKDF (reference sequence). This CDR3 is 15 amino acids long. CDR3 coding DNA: TGTGCCACTAAACCTTGGACCCAGGACGTCACTGAAGCTTTCTTT. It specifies CATKPWTQDVTEAFF. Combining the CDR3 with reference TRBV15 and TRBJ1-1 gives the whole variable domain DAMVIQNPRYQVTQFGKPVTLSCSQTLNHNVMYWYQQKSSQAPKLLFHYYDKDFNNEADTPDNFQSRRPNTSFCFLDIRSPGLGDTAMYLCATKPWTQDVTEAFFGQGTRLTVV.

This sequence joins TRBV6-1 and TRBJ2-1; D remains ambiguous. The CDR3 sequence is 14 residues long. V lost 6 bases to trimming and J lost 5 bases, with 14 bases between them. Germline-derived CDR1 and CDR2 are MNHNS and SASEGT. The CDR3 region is CASRLTGPNNEQFF. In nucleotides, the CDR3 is TGTGCCAGCAGACTCACCGGGCCCAACAATGAGCAGTTCTTC.

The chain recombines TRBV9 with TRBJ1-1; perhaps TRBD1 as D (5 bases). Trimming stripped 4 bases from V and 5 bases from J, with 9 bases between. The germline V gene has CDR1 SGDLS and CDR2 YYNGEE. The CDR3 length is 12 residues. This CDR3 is CASSPWGTEAFF. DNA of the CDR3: TGTGCCAGCAGCCCTTGGGGGACTGAAGCTTTCTTT.

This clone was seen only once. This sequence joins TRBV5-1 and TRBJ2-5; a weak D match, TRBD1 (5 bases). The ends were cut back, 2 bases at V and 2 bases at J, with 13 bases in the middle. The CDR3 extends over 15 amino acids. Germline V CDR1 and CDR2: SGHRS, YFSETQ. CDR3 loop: CASSFGRVGQETQYF. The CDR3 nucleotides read TGCGCCAGCAGCTTCGGCAGGGTGGGACAAGAGACCCAGTACTTC.

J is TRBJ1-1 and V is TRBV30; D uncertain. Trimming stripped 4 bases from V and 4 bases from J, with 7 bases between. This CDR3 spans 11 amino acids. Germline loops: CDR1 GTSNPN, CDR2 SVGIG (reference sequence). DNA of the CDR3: TGTGCCTGGAAGATGGGCACTGAAGCTTTCTTT. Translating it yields CAWKMGTEAFF.

The CDR3 coding sequence is TGTGCCAGCAGCTTAGGGACAGGGTTGAGCACAGATACGCAGTATTTT. Amino acids: CASSLGTGLSTDTQYF. The chain is built from TRBV13 and TRBJ2-3; 7 positions match TRBD1. Trimming at V came to 0 bases and at J to 0 bases, leaving 3 bases not matched to a gene. The CDR3 sequence is 16 residues long. Germline V gene sequence: CDR1 PRHDT, CDR2 FYEKMQ (reference sequence). The whole variable domain, remainder taken from reference TRBV13 and TRBJ2-3, is AAGVIQSPRHLIKEKRETATLKCYPIPRHDTVYWYQQGPGQDPQFLISFYEKMQSDKGSIPDRFSAQQFSDYHSELNMSSLELGDSALYFCASSLGTGLSTDTQYFGPGTRLTVL.

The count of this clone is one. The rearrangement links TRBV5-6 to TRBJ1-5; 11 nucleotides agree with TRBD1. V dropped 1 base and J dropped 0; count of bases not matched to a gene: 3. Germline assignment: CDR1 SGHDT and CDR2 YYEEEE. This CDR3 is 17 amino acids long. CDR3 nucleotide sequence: TGTGCCAGCAGCTTGCGGACAGGGGGCTATAGCAATCAGCCCCAGCATTTT. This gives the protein CASSLRTGGYSNQPQHF.

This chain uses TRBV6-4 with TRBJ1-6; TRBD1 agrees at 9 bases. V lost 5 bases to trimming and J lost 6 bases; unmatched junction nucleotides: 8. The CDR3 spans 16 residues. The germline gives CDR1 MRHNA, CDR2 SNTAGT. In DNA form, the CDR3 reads TGTGCCAGCAGTTTACAGGGGGCTTCGAGTAATTCACCCCTCCACTTT. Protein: CASSLQGASSNSPLHF.

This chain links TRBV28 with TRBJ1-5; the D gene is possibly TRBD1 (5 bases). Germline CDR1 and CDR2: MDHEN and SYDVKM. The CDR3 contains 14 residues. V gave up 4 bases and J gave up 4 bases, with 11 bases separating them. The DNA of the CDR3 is TGTGCCAGCAGTTACGGGGGAAGGAATCAGCCCCAGCATTTT. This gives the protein CASSYGGRNQPQHF.

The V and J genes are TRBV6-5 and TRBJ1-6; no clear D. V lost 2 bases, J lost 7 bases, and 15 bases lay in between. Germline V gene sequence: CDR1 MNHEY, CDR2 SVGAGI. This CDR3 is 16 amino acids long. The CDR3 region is CASSYTPGAANSPLHF. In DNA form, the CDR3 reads TGTGCCAGCAGTTACACTCCGGGAGCTGCCAATTCACCCCTCCACTTT.

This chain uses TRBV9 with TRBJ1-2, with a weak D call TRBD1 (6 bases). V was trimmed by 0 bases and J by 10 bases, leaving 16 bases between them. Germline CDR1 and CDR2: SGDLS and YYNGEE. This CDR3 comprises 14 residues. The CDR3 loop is CASSVEGVGAYYTF. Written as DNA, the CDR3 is TGTGCCAGCAGCGTAGAGGGGGTTGGAGCTTACTACACCTTC.

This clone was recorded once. The CDR3 loop reads CASSQEQGMSAEAFF. CDR3 DNA: TGTGCCAGCAGCCAAGAGCAGGGGATGAGCGCTGAAGCTTTCTTT. This chain uses TRBV14 with TRBJ1-1; the D gene is possibly TRBD1 (6 bases). Between the trimmed V and J ends, which lost 0 bases and 6 bases, there was a span of 14 bases. Looked up from germline, CDR1 is SGHDN and CDR2 is FVKESK. This CDR3 contains 15 residues.

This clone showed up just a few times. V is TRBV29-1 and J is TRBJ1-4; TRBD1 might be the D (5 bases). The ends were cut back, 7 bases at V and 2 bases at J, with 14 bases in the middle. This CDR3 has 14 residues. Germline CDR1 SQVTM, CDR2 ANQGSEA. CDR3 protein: CSAKPGNTNEKLFF. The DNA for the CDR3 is TGCAGCGCAAAACCAGGGAATACTAATGAAAAACTGTTTTTT.

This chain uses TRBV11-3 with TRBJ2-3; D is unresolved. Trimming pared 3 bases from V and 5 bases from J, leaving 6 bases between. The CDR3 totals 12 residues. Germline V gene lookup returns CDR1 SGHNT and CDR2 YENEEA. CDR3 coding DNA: TGTGCCAGCAGCTTTCGGCGAGATACGCAGTATTTT. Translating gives CASSFRRDTQYF. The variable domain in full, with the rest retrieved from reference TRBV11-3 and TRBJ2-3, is EAGVVQSPRYKIIEKKQPVAFWCNPISGHNTLYWYLQNLGQGPELLIRYENEEAVDDSQLPKDRFSAERLKGVDSTLKIQPAELGDSAVYLCASSFRRDTQYFGPGTRLTVL.